The clone carrying this TCR beta chain was counted a few times. These data belong to a study of CD8 T cells in ankylosing spondylitis. The germline V gene has CDR1 LGHNT and CDR2 FRNRAP. CDR3 length equals 15 residues. The trim removed 0 bases at V and 3 bases at J, leaving 4 bases unmatched. Generation of TCR beta libraries employed quantitative 5'-RACE incorporating molecular barcodes. TCRdb itself ran the 5' RACE reads through MiXCR, one entry per CDR3 protein. The sample lists approximately 200,000 distinct CDR3 sequences, 9.5% to 15% seen once, with approximately 15% in the top ten. This receptor was taken from a male donor with ankylosing spondylitis or in good health (not recorded which). The source material was blood, either unsorted or a sorted T cell fraction (not recorded which). This chain uses TRBV12-5 with TRBJ2-5, with 7 bases aligning to TRBD1. The CDR3 loop is CASGLVQGQKETQYF. Here the CDR3 DNA reads TGTGCTAGTGGTTTGGTACAGGGACAGAAAGAGACCCAGTACTTC.